The next 25 T cell receptor beta chains were all read from a single sample in a study of human T cells and chemical hapten exposure. As for time point: patch test 1, 2 weeks after DPC sensitization. Treatment: therapeutic diphenylcyclopropenone sensitization with weekly scalp DPC. TCRdb fed the RACE reads into MiXCR, producing one record per CDR3 protein. This table holds fewer than 130,000 distinct CDR3 sequences, approximately 10% found once. The sample in question was whole blood, obtained in connection with sensitization to the hapten diphenylcyclopropenone (DPC). The receptors stem from a woman aged 40-49 years with alopecia areata. Some clones in this sample may be carry-over from other donors' samples.

A remark on this clonotype: A read error is possible here, since a much larger clone lies one base away. The rearrangement joins TRBV5-4 to TRBJ2-7; no firm D call. Germline CDR1 and CDR2: SGHNT and YYREEE (reference sequence). The CDR3 sequence is 15 residues long. V lost 2 bases and J lost 1, with 13 bases in between. The CDR3 nucleotides are TGTGCCAGCAGCTTTGCGGTTGTGGCTTCCTACGAGCAGTACTTC. This codes for CASSFAVVASYEQYF. Full variable domain (remainder filled in from reference TRBV5-4 and TRBJ2-7): ETGVTQSPTHLIKTRGQQVTLRCSSQSGHNTVSWYQQALGQGPQFIFQYYREEENGRGNFPPRFSGLQFPNYSSELNVNALELDDSALYLCASSFAVVASYEQYFGPGTRLTVT.

This clonotype was detected ten times or more. This chain links TRBV18 with TRBJ1-3; 9 bases align to TRBD1. This CDR3 contains 17 residues. Germline CDR1 KGHSH, CDR2 LQKENI. V dropped 3 bases and J dropped 2; count of bases not matched to a gene: 8. The CDR3 sequence: CASSPTDRGSAGNTIYF. The CDR3 DNA reads TGTGCCAGCTCACCTACAGACAGGGGGTCGGCTGGAAACACCATATATTTT.

This clonotype was picked up many times. This rearrangement joins TRBV30 to TRBJ1-2, with D possibly TRBD1 on 6 matching bases. Trimming stripped 2 bases from V and 6 bases from J, with 13 bases between. The CDR3 runs 13 residues. Germline assignment: CDR1 GTSNPN and CDR2 SVGIG (reference sequence). CDR3 DNA sequence: TGTGCCTGGAGTCTTCAGGGGTTTAATGGCTACACCTTC. It yields the protein CAWSLQGFNGYTF.

The chain combines TRBV5-1 with TRBJ2-7, with 10 bases matching TRBD1. Germline V gene lookup returns CDR1 SGHRS and CDR2 YFSETQ. The CDR3 spans 16 residues. V lost 4 bases to trimming and J lost 3 bases; unmatched junction nucleotides: 10. Here the CDR3 reads CASSPSLGQGLYEQYF. The CDR3 DNA reads as TGCGCCAGCAGCCCAAGCCTGGGACAGGGGCTCTACGAGCAGTACTTC.

The chain joins TRBV6-5 to TRBJ1-1, with D unclear. V lost 6 bases, J lost 10 bases, and 12 bases lay in between. The CDR3 contains 11 residues. Germline V gene lookup returns CDR1 MNHEY and CDR2 SVGAGI. The CDR3 sequence: CASSGLGSAFF. For the CDR3, the DNA is TGTGCCAGCAGCGGCCTCGGGTCAGCTTTCTTT.

This clonotype was picked up a small number of times. J is TRBJ2-1 and V is TRBV11-2, with 7 bases matching TRBD1. This CDR3 comprises 15 residues. The germline gives CDR1 SGHAT, CDR2 FQNNGV. V was pared by 5 bases and J by 1 base, with 5 bases of the junction left unmatched. CDR3 coding DNA: TGTGCCAGCAGCCCGGGACAGTATTCCTACAATGAGCAGTTCTTC. Protein product: CASSPGQYSYNEQFF.

This clonotype showed up many times. The chain recombines TRBV7-9 with TRBJ1-5; tentative D call: TRBD1 (6 bases). Germline CDR1 reads SEHNR; CDR2 reads FQNEAQ (reference sequence). CDR3 size: 18 residues. V was trimmed by 4 bases and J by 3 bases, leaving 22 bases between them. The CDR3 loop is CASSSGSQGVGANQPQHF. The CDR3, as DNA: TGTGCCAGCAGCTCAGGCTCACAGGGCGTAGGGGCCAATCAGCCCCAGCATTTT.

This clonotype was counted between two and nine times. This rearrangement joins TRBV6-2 or TRBV6-3 to TRBJ1-2; 9 bases line up with TRBD1. Trimming took 2 bases from V and 8 from J; bases not matched to a gene: 6. The germline V gene has CDR1 MNHEY and CDR2 SVGEGT. The CDR3 is 14 amino acids. CDR3 DNA: TGTGCCAGCAGTTACCCGAGACAGGGGGTCGGCTACACCTTC. Its translation: CASSYPRQGVGYTF.

The chain employs TRBV29-1 and TRBJ1-1; 10 bases are a match to TRBD1. The CDR3 extends over 14 amino acids. The ends lost 6 bases at V and 7 bases at J; junction bases unmatched: 11. Germline V gene lookup returns CDR1 SQVTM and CDR2 ANQGSEA. The CDR3 spells CSVDALTGGSEAFF. The CDR3 DNA follows: TGCAGCGTGGACGCTCTGACAGGGGGCAGTGAAGCTTTCTTT.

This clonotype was counted only a few times. The J gene is TRBJ1-2, the V gene TRBV10-3; D might be TRBD1 (6 bases). Germline V gives CDR1 ENHRY, CDR2 SYGVKD. This CDR3 region has 13 residues. V was pared by 0 bases and J by 4 bases, with 6 bases between. DNA of the CDR3: TGTGCCATCAGTGAGTCAGGGGGCTATGGCTACACCTTC. Protein product: CAISESGGYGYTF.

J is TRBJ2-1 and V is TRBV7-9; 7 positions agree with TRBD1. The CDR3 has 13 residues. V trimming: 4 bases; J trimming: 9 bases; junction bases outside the gene matches: 6. Germline lookup yields CDR1 SEHNR and CDR2 FQNEAQ (reference sequence). CDR3 nucleotide sequence: TGTGCCAGCAGCTCCAGACAGGGTGGTGAGCAGTTCTTC. Protein sequence: CASSSRQGGEQFF.

This clonotype was detected a few times. The chain uses TRBV5-1 and TRBJ1-3, with a weak D call TRBD1 (5 bases). Germline values: CDR1 SGHRS, CDR2 YFSETQ. This CDR3 comprises 16 residues. Trimming removed 4 bases at V and 0 bases at J, with 14 bases between. The DNA of the CDR3 is TGCGCCAGCAGCCTTCGGGGGTACAACTCTGGAAACACCATATATTTT. As protein: CASSLRGYNSGNTIYF.

This clonotype has more than one count but fewer than ten. The chain uses TRBV12-5 and TRBJ1-5, with no clear D. V was trimmed by 3 bases and J by 1 base, leaving 7 bases between them. This CDR3 is 14 amino acids long. Germline V lookup: CDR1 LGHNT, CDR2 FRNRAP. This CDR3 is CASGFQPSNQPQHF. In DNA, the CDR3 is TGTGCTAGTGGTTTCCAGCCCAGCAATCAGCCCCAGCATTTT.

This clonotype was counted many times. The V gene is TRBV2, the J gene TRBJ2-4; 8 bases are shared with TRBD2. The J segment lost 1 base and the V segment lost 7 bases, leaving 12 bases of the junction unmatched. Germline-derived CDR1 and CDR2 are SNHLY and FYNNEI. The CDR3 is 17 residues long. CDR3 DNA: TGTGCCAGCAACGGACTAGCTTTGTCGAAGGCCAAAAACATTCAGTACTTC. Protein product: CASNGLALSKAKNIQYF.

Ten or more counts support this clonotype. V gene TRBV28 combines with J gene TRBJ1-5; no clear D. Trimming left V 2 bases short and J 5 bases short, with 7 bases between. The germline V gene encodes CDR1 MDHEN and CDR2 SYDVKM. The CDR3 sequence is 13 residues long. CDR3 in DNA: TGTGCCAGCAGTTTACTTGGGGATCAGCCCCAGCATTTT. It translates to CASSLLGDQPQHF.

CDR3 region: CASSLGPDSYEQYF. The CDR3 nucleotides are TGTGCCAGCAGCTTAGGACCCGACTCCTACGAGCAGTACTTC. V is TRBV7-2 and J is TRBJ2-7; D is ambiguous. V was shortened by 1 base and J by 0 bases, with 7 bases between the two germline ends. From germline, CDR1 is SGHTA and CDR2 FQGNSA. CDR3 length: 14 residues.

This clonotype was seen repeatedly, ten times or more. This chain links TRBV7-2 with TRBJ2-1, with D possibly TRBD2 on 6 matching bases. CDR1 is SGHTA and CDR2 is FQGNSA in the germline V gene. The CDR3 runs to 14 residues. Trimming stripped 5 bases from V and 8 bases from J, with 16 bases between. The CDR3 is CASSITGTRDEQFF. CDR3 in DNA: TGTGCCAGCAGCATAACCGGGACTCGGGATGAGCAGTTCTTC.

This chain uses TRBV5-4 with TRBJ2-6; D remains unclear. V was cut by 4 bases and J by 0 bases, with 8 bases left in between. The germline gives CDR1 SGHNT, CDR2 YYREEE (reference sequence). This CDR3 is 15 amino acids long. CDR3 sequence: CASSPSASGANVLTF. The CDR3 DNA sequence: TGTGCCAGCAGCCCCTCAGCCTCTGGGGCCAACGTCCTGACTTTC.

A few counts support this clonotype. The chain uses TRBV20-1 and TRBJ1-2; no firm D call. Germline CDR1 reads DFQATT; CDR2 reads SNEGSKA (reference sequence). Trimming removed 0 bases at V and 11 bases at J, with 13 bases between. CDR3 length equals 12 residues. In DNA form, the CDR3 reads TGCAGTGCTAGAGATCGGACTGTAACTTACACCTTC. Translated, it gives CSARDRTVTYTF.

This clonotype was detected many times. The V and J genes are TRBV3-1 and TRBJ1-4; 7 nucleotides match TRBD1. Germline V gene data show CDR1 as LGHDT and CDR2 as YNNKEL (reference sequence). The CDR3 is made up of 15 amino acids. Germline trimming cut 4 bases from V and 7 bases from J; bases unmatched to any gene: 9. The CDR3 loop reads CASSLRRQGGEKLFF. In DNA form, the CDR3 reads TGTGCCAGCAGCCTACGACGACAGGGTGGTGAAAAACTGTTTTTT.

This clonotype was detected only a few times. V gene TRBV28 combines with J gene TRBJ1-1; D perhaps matches TRBD1 (6 bases). The CDR3 runs to 12 residues. The germline V gene encodes CDR1 MDHEN and CDR2 SYDVKM. The V end was cut by 5 bases, the J end by 5 bases, with 9 bases between. The CDR3: CASSTGWTEAFF. CDR3 DNA: TGTGCCAGCAGTACAGGGTGGACTGAAGCTTTCTTT.

This clonotype appeared a few times. V usage is TRBV7-9 and J usage is TRBJ2-1, with D possibly being TRBD2 (7 bases). The length of the CDR3 is 14 residues. Trimming shortened V by 5 bases and J by 4 bases, and 12 bases separated the two germline ends. Germline V lookup: CDR1 SEHNR, CDR2 FQNEAQ (reference sequence). The CDR3 region is CASSTAGAYNEQFF. The DNA for the CDR3 is TGTGCCAGCAGCACCGCGGGGGCGTACAATGAGCAGTTCTTC.

This clonotype was found many times. This chain uses TRBV2 with TRBJ2-5; possible D gene TRBD1, 6 bases. The V and J ends lost 4 bases and 0 bases respectively, with 12 bases between them. The CDR3 consists of 15 residues. Germline loops: CDR1 SNHLY, CDR2 FYNNEI. The CDR3 sequence is CASSAQGLDQETQYF. As DNA, the CDR3 is TGTGCCAGCAGTGCACAGGGTTTGGACCAAGAGACCCAGTACTTC.

This clonotype came up a few times. V gene TRBV20-1 combines with J gene TRBJ2-7; 8 positions agree with TRBD2. With 3 bases clipped from V and 4 bases from J, the junction kept 14 bases outside the gene matches. The CDR3 totals 16 residues. The germline CDR1 and CDR2 sequences are DFQATT and SNEGSKA (reference sequence). CDR3 protein: CSASSSSGGPEYEQYF. The DNA of the CDR3 is TGCAGTGCTAGTTCGTCCAGCGGGGGCCCTGAATACGAGCAGTACTTC.

This clonotype was counted many times. DNA for the CDR3: TGTGCCAGCAGCCGAAAGGGACAGGGGGCCTACGAGCAGTACTTC. Translating it yields CASSRKGQGAYEQYF. The rearrangement joins TRBV27 to TRBJ2-7, with 11 bases fitting TRBD1. This CDR3 comprises 15 residues. Germline-derived CDR1 and CDR2 are MNHEY and SMNVEV (reference sequence). The J segment lost 2 bases and the V segment lost 6 bases, leaving 6 bases of the junction unmatched.